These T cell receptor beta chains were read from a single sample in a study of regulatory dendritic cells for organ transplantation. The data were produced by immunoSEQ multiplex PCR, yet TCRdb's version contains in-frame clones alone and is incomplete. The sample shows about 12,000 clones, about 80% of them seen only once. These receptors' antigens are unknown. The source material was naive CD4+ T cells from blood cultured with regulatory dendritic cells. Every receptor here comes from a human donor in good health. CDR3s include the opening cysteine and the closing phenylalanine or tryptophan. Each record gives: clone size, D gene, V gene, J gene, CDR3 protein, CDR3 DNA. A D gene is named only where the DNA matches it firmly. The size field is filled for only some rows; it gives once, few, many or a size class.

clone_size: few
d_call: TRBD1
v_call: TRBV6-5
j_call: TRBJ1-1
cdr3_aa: CASSVDRATEAFF
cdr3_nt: TGTGCCAGCAGTGTGGACAGGGCTACTGAAGCTTTCTTT

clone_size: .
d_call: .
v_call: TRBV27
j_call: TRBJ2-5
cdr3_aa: CASSLLDSQETQYF
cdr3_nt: TGTGCCAGCAGTTTATTGGACAGCCAAGAGACCCAGTACTTC

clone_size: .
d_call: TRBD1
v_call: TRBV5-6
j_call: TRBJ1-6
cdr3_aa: CASSHGQGDPLHF
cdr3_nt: TGTGCCAGCAGTCATGGACAGGGGGACCCCCTCCACTTT

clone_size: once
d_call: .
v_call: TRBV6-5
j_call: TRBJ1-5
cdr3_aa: CASSYDGVNQPQHF
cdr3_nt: TGTGCCAGCAGTTACGACGGGGTCAATCAGCCCCAGCATTTT

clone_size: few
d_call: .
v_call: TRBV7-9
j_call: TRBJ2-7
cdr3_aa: CASTNRFRSYEQYF
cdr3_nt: TGTGCCAGCACCAACAGGTTTCGCTCCTACGAGCAGTACTTC

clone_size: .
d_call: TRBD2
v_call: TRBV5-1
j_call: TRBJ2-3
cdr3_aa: CASSTLAGGASTDTQYF
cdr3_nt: TGCGCCAGCAGCACACTAGCGGGGGGAGCGAGCACAGATACGCAGTATTTT

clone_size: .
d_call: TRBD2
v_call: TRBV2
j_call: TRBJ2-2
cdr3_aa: CASSVLAGGPGELFF
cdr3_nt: TGTGCCAGCAGTGTTCTAGCGGGGGGGCCCGGGGAGCTGTTTTTT

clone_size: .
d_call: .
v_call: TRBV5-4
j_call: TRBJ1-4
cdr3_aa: CASSLAGNNEKLFF
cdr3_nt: TGTGCCAGCAGCTTGGCCGGGAATAATGAAAAACTGTTTTTT

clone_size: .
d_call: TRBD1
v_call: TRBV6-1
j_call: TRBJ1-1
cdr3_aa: CASRPRQGGTTEAFF
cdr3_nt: TGTGCCAGCAGACCCAGACAGGGGGGGACCACTGAAGCTTTCTTT

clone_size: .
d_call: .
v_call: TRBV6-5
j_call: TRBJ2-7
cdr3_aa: CASSYSQALSYEQYF
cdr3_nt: TGTGCCAGCAGTTACTCGCAGGCCCTCTCCTACGAGCAGTACTTC

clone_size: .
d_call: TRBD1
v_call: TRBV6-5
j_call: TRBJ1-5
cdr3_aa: CASSTGTDSNQPQHF
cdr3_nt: TGTGCCAGCAGCACCGGGACAGATAGCAATCAGCCCCAGCATTTT

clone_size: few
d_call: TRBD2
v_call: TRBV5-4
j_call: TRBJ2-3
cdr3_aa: CASSRGLAGAADTQYF
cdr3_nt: TGTGCCAGCAGCCGCGGACTAGCGGGGGCCGCAGATACGCAGTATTTT

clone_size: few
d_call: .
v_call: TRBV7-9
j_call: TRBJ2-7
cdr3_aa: CASSLQAGGSYEQYF
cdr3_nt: TGTGCCAGCAGCTTACAGGCAGGTGGGTCCTACGAGCAGTACTTC

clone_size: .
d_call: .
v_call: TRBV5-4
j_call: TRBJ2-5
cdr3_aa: CASSPGEEQETQYF
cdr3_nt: TGTGCCAGCAGCCCCGGTGAGGAACAAGAGACCCAGTACTTC

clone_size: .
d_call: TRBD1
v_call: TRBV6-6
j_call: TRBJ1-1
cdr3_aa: CASSRGQDRTEAFF
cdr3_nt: TGTGCCAGCAGCCGAGGACAGGATCGCACTGAAGCTTTCTTT

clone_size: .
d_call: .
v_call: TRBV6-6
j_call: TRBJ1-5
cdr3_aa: CASSPTPIQPQHF
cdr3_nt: TGTGCCAGCAGTCCGACACCTATTCAGCCCCAGCATTTT

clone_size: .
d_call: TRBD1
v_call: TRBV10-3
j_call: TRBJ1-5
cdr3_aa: CAISERTGGDQPQHF
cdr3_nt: TGTGCCATCAGTGAGAGGACAGGCGGTGATCAGCCCCAGCATTTT

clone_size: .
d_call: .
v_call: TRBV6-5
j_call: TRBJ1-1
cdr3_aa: CASRPGGPTEAFF
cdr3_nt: TGTGCCAGCAGACCCGGGGGGCCCACTGAAGCTTTCTTT